These 7 T cell receptor beta chains were all obtained from the same sample, sequenced in a study of cytomegalovirus exposure and HLA in healthy donors. Assay used: immunoSEQ multiplex PCR; TCRdb lists only in-frame clones, some missing. Counted here are roughly 60,000 clones, roughly nine tenths occurring once; the ten biggest clones make up 2% to 2.5%. The specimen sequenced was PBMCs. Receptor source: a woman in her twenties or thirties in good health and CMV-seronegative.

This clone has only a few counts. The chain is built from TRBV7-2 and TRBJ2-1; 8 positions agree with TRBD2. The CDR3 is 15 residues long. The V and J ends lost 2 bases and 4 bases, in that order; junction bases with no gene match: 4. The V gene's germline CDR1 is SGHTA and CDR2 FQGNSA. Written as DNA, the CDR3 is TGTGCCAGCAGCTTACTAGCGGGCCCTTACAATGAGCAGTTCTTC. Its protein product is CASSLLAGPYNEQFF. Supplemented by reference TRBV7-2 and TRBJ2-1, the full variable domain reads GAGVSQSPSNKVTEKGKDVELRCDPISGHTALYWYRQSLGQGLEFLIYFQGNSAPDKSGLPSDRFSAERTGGSVSTLTIQRTQQEDSAVYLCASSLLAGPYNEQFFGPGTRLTVL.

The chain is built from TRBV4-2 and TRBJ2-3; possible D gene TRBD2, 5 bases. The V gene's germline CDR1 is LGHNA and CDR2 YNFKEQ. V gave up 4 bases and J gave up 2 bases, with 13 bases separating them. There are 15 residues in the CDR3. CDR3 in amino acids: CASSPPEGTTDTQYF. The CDR3 nucleotides are TGTGCCAGCAGCCCTCCCGAGGGTACCACAGATACGCAGTATTTT.

The rearrangement uses TRBV5-1 and TRBJ2-3, with 12 nucleotides matching TRBD2. There are 20 residues in the CDR3. Germline assignment: CDR1 SGHRS and CDR2 YFSETQ. Losses at the gene ends were 0 bases for V and 4 bases for J; bases not matched to a gene: 15. CDR3 in DNA: TGCGCCAGCAGCTTGGCTCTAGCGGGAGGGGCTACCTACAAGGCAGATACGCAGTATTTT. This sequence encodes CASSLALAGGATYKADTQYF.

The J gene is TRBJ2-3, the V gene TRBV10-2, with 11 bases identical to TRBD2. The germline V gene encodes CDR1 WSHSY and CDR2 SAAADI. This CDR3 contains 16 residues. V was pared by 4 bases and J by 5 bases, with 8 bases of the junction left unmatched. CDR3 sequence reads: CASSVGLAGGRDTQYF. In DNA form, the CDR3 reads TGCGCCAGCAGTGTCGGCCTAGCGGGAGGCAGAGATACGCAGTATTTT.

V usage is TRBV29-1 and J usage is TRBJ2-3; 13 bases match TRBD2. Germline-derived CDR1 and CDR2 are SQVTM and ANQGSEA. The trim removed 5 bases at V and 8 bases at J, leaving 7 bases unmatched. The CDR3 contains 14 residues. DNA of the CDR3: TGCAGCGTTCCCTGGGGACTAGCGGGGCCTACGCAGTATTTT. This gives the protein CSVPWGLAGPTQYF.

The chain employs TRBV6-5 and TRBJ1-1; 9 nucleotides align to TRBD1. V gave up 8 bases and J gave up 8 bases; unmatched junction bases: 15. The CDR3 covers 15 residues. CDR1 and CDR2 from the germline V gene are MNHEY and SVGAGI. The CDR3 DNA reads as TGTGCCAGCTCGCGGCCTAACCGGGACAGGGACGAAGCTTTCTTT. This encodes CASSRPNRDRDEAFF.

The V gene is TRBV2, the J gene TRBJ2-1, with 10 bases identical to TRBD1. Germline-derived CDR1 and CDR2 are SNHLY and FYNNEI. CDR3 length: 16 residues. The V gene end was trimmed by 5 bases and the J gene end by 6 bases; junction bases not matched to a gene: 10. For the CDR3, the DNA is TGTGCCAGCAGTAACGCCGGGACAGGGGTTTTCAATGAGCAGTTCTTC. This codes for CASSNAGTGVFNEQFF.